This TCR beta chain was sequenced for a study of blood T cells in healthy people across ages (dated by TCRdb to 2014 to 2015). Concerning the study at large: In model experiments, template switching captured about one uniquely barcoded TCR beta cDNA molecule for every two T cells. To avoid experimental bias, donors of different ages were randomly spread across the sequencing lanes. Donors were grouped into four age groups: young (average roughly 15 years), middle-aged (roughly 37), aged (around 62) and long-lived (approximately 82). For two donors (one aged 18 to 29 and one aged 80 or older), the study analyzed two additional independent replicas of 1 million unique cDNA reads from the same blood draw. Using deep sequencing normalized with unique cDNA molecular identifiers, the study measured how TCR beta repertoire diversity changes with age.

Receptor amplification or capture employed 5' RACE. Reads for this sample came from an Illumina HiSeq 2500. The second PCR ran for about 7 to 11 cycles and used a J-beta primer mix along with a sample-barcoded 5' primer. A unique molecular identifier was introduced onto each TCR beta cDNA molecule by a template-switch 5' adaptor carrying 12 random nucleotides. Each sample yielded at least 3 million CDR3-containing paired-end reads. All of the RNA was converted into first-strand cDNA using the Mint cDNA synthesis kit, with a TRBC-specific oligonucleotide serving as the primer. All cDNA was treated with uracil-DNA glycosylase and then went through a first 18-cycle PCR with the universal primers M1SS and BC2_uni_R. The authors processed their data as follows. For normalization, 1 million high-quality reads, each with a distinct molecular identifier, were randomly selected from each sample. Reads with shared molecular identifiers were discarded instead of being binned into consensus sequences. CDR3 identification, clonotype clustering and error correction used MiTCR with a Q25 quality threshold and the strictest error-elimination algorithm. Lower-bound total TCR beta diversity was estimated with a nonparametric unseen species model using Euler transformation. Clones were called with MiXCR by TCRdb after fastp trimmed the public reads at Q25, and only in-frame beta chains were retained. Identical CDR3 proteins give one entry, which carries the most common genes and DNA. For this entry, the V and J calls and clone size follow TCRdb and not the study's own pipeline. This sample has approximately 800,000 distinct CDR3 sequences in its table, and around half of those were observed once. Of the sample, roughly 37% falls within the top ten clones.

The approximately 39 donors, aged about 6 to 95 years, were systemically healthy Caucasian individuals from Russia. Each donor gave ten milliliters of peripheral blood, collected into EDTA-treated Vacutainer tubes. PBMCs were isolated by Ficoll-Paque density-gradient centrifugation, with at least 6 million obtained per sample. Trizol reagent was used to extract total RNA from the PBMCs, yielding at least 5.5 micrograms per sample. For every donor, an aliquot of PBMCs went through flow cytometry to measure the percentages of naive CD45RAhigh/CD27high T cells. This clonotype was observed a few times. The antigen it recognizes is unknown. Base qualities are missing; no much larger clone stands one base away. What the study reported, not specific to this receptor: Observed TCR beta diversity correlated strongly with the percentage of naive T cells measured by flow cytometry. Total diversity estimates from one million sequenced T cells were considered lower bounds and underestimates. The CMV infection status of donors was not known, potentially confounding age-related changes in expanded clonotypes. Compared with the aged group, the long-lived group had more naive CD4+ T cells, fewer expanded clones and increased TCR diversity, a pattern suggesting age selection. Since profiling was done on bulk unsorted PBMCs, naive and antigen-experienced compartments could not be conclusively compared. Observed TCR beta diversity per million T cells fell roughly linearly with age, and a significant reduction was already apparent by age about 43.

The junction shows trimming of 5 bases on V and 2 bases on J, and the gene matches do not reach 5 bases of it. The CDR3 numbers 14 residues from cysteine through phenylalanine. The read is trimmed to its CDR3 DNA, 42 bases read in frame from base 1. From the germline V gene, CDR1 is MNHEY and CDR2 is SVGAGI. The receptor chain draws on TRBV6-5 and TRBJ1-2, and TRBD1 aligns with 7 junction nucleotides. This sequence originates from a man at least 80 years old in good health. Sequenced: blood. The DNA sequence is as follows: TGTGCCAGCAGTGTGCGGGACAGAAACTATGGCTACACCTTC. This yields the protein CASSVRDRNYGYTF.